The 21 T cell receptor beta chains presented below share a single source sample, sequenced in a study of T cells after posttransplantation cyclophosphamide. The table came from immunoSEQ multiplex PCR; TCRdb's copy has only in-frame clones and leaves some out. The specimen has some 10,000 clones, none found just once. A marrow graft followed busulfan-fludarabine conditioning, with cyclophosphamide on days +3 and +4. The sequenced sample was PBMCs, obtained after allogeneic stem cell transplant with posttransplant cyclophosphamide. Receptors originate from a female patient between 40 and 55 years old who received an allogeneic stem cell transplant from a related donor, was CMV-positive, and had no GVHD. Some T cells may be transferred from the graft donor.

This clone was seen at least ten times. The rearrangement joins TRBV28 to TRBJ1-1; 7 positions agree with TRBD1. The germline V gene encodes CDR1 MDHEN and CDR2 SYDVKM. Losses at the gene ends were 2 bases for V and 4 bases for J; bases not matched to a gene: 4. This CDR3 is 14 amino acids long. CDR3 bases: TGTGCCAGCAGTTTAAGGGCAGGGGGCACTGAAGCTTTCTTT. This gives the protein CASSLRAGGTEAFF.

J is TRBJ2-5 and V is TRBV4-1; TRBD1 aligns across 10 bases. V trimming: 4 bases; J trimming: 2 bases; junction bases outside the gene matches: 4. The V gene's germline CDR1 is MGHRA and CDR2 YSYEKL. The CDR3 spans 15 residues. Written as DNA, the CDR3 is TGCGCCAGCAGCCGACAGGGGGCTACACAAGAGACCCAGTACTTC. Translated, it gives CASSRQGATQETQYF.

This clone was detected many times. Here the CDR3 reads CASSRTVRPSGANVLTF. The CDR3 DNA is TGTGCCAGCAGTAGGACAGTCCGACCCTCTGGGGCCAACGTCCTGACTTTC. V and J are TRBV6-2 or TRBV6-3 and TRBJ2-6; D is perhaps TRBD1 (6 bases). V lost 5 bases, J lost 0 bases, and 14 bases lay in between. The CDR3 covers 17 residues. Germline CDR1 and CDR2: MNHEY and SVGEGT.

This clone has ten or more counts. This chain connects TRBV4-3 to TRBJ1-4, with TRBD1 matching 8 bases. This CDR3 comprises 16 residues. The germline V gene has CDR1 LGHNA and CDR2 YSLEER. The trim removed 0 bases at V and 7 bases at J, leaving 7 bases unmatched. The chain's CDR3 is CASSQESGTGSEKLFF. CDR3 sequence (DNA): TGCGCCAGCAGCCAAGAGAGTGGGACAGGAAGTGAAAAACTGTTTTTT.

The table lists this clone with many counts. The chain couples TRBV5-1 to TRBJ2-1, with a weak D call TRBD2 (5 bases). Trimming cost V 0 bases and J 0 bases, with 10 bases left between them. The CDR3 extends over 16 amino acids. CDR1 and CDR2 from the germline V gene are SGHRS and YFSETQ. CDR3 in DNA: TGCGCCAGCAGCTTGGTCCTAGCCTCCTCCTACAATGAGCAGTTCTTC. It encodes CASSLVLASSYNEQFF.

This clone has ten or more counts. The chain joins TRBV5-8 to TRBJ2-2; D possibly corresponds to TRBD1 (6 bases). The V end was cut by 5 bases, the J end by 2 bases, with 13 bases between. Germline V gives CDR1 SGHTS, CDR2 YDEGEE. The CDR3 covers 15 residues. The CDR3 here is CASSSGTLNTGELFF. The DNA of the CDR3 is TGTGCCAGCAGTTCCGGGACACTAAACACCGGGGAGCTGTTTTTT.

This clone was observed a handful of times. The chain links TRBV11-2 to TRBJ2-2, with TRBD1 identical over 9 bases. CDR1 and CDR2 from the germline V gene are SGHAT and FQNNGV. V lost 5 bases and J lost 5; bases outside the gene matches: 15. The CDR3 is 18 amino acids. The CDR3: CASSPGGGGQGGTGELFF. The CDR3 DNA reads TGTGCCAGCAGCCCCGGGGGAGGGGGACAGGGAGGAACCGGGGAGCTGTTTTTT. Full variable domain (missing parts from reference TRBV11-2 and TRBJ2-2): EAGVAQSPRYKIIEKRQSVAFWCNPISGHATLYWYQQILGQGPKLLIQFQNNGVVDDSQLPKDRFSAERLKGVDSTLKIQPAKLEDSAVYLCASSPGGGGQGGTGELFFGEGSRLTVL.

Here the CDR3 DNA reads TGTGCCAGCAGTTCAGGGGGACGGACTGAAAAACTGTTTTTT. Its translation: CASSSGGRTEKLFF. V gene TRBV6-6 combines with J gene TRBJ1-4, with 7 bases identical to TRBD1. The CDR3 has 14 amino acids. The V segment lost 4 bases and the J segment 7 bases; nucleotides outside the gene matches: 6. Germline V gene data show CDR1 as MNHNY and CDR2 as SVGAGI (reference sequence).

This clone was found many times. The chain joins TRBV5-1 to TRBJ1-2, with D possibly being TRBD1 (5 bases). This CDR3 has 16 residues. V was pared by 0 bases and J by 3 bases, with 15 bases between. Looked up from germline, CDR1 is SGHRS and CDR2 is YFSETQ. DNA for the CDR3: TGCGCCAGCAGCTTGGCCCCCAGGGTAGCGGACTATGGCTACACCTTC. Translating gives CASSLAPRVADYGYTF.

The chain has TRBV25-1 and TRBJ1-1, with unresolved D. V was cut by 3 bases and J by 7 bases, with 15 bases left in between. Germline CDR1 is MGHDK and CDR2 is SYGVNS. The length of the CDR3 is 14 residues. CDR3 loop: CASSETGRSNEAFF. CDR3 DNA sequence: TGTGCCAGCAGTGAGACCGGCAGGTCCAATGAAGCTTTCTTT.

This clone was found many times. The V gene is TRBV6-6, the J gene TRBJ1-6; D possibly corresponds to TRBD1 (5 bases). Germline loops: CDR1 MNHNY, CDR2 SVGAGI (reference sequence). The CDR3 runs to 14 residues. Trimming shortened V by 2 bases and J by 7 bases, and 9 bases separated the two germline ends. DNA for the CDR3: TGTGCCAGCAGTTACGACAGTTTCAATTCACCCCTCCACTTT. Its translation is CASSYDSFNSPLHF.

This clone came up many times. The CDR3 sequence: CATSDWAGPRGTQYF. The CDR3 coding sequence is TGTGCCACCAGTGATTGGGCAGGCCCAAGGGGGACCCAGTACTTC. The V gene is TRBV24-1, the J gene TRBJ2-5; a possible D gene is TRBD1 (5 bases). The V gene's germline CDR1 is KGHDR and CDR2 SFDVKD. CDR3 length: 15 amino acids. The ends were cut back, 2 bases at V and 7 bases at J, with 16 bases in the middle.

This clone has a count of ten or more. The rearrangement links TRBV10-3 to TRBJ2-6; possible D gene TRBD2, 7 bases. The CDR3 has 16 residues. From germline, CDR1 is ENHRY and CDR2 SYGVKD. Trimming left V 0 bases short and J 4 bases short, with 10 bases between. The CDR3 DNA is TGTGCCATCAGTGAGTCGCGGGGGCGGGGGGCCAACGTCCTGACTTTC. Translated, it gives CAISESRGRGANVLTF.

This clone was detected a few times. V gene TRBV18 combines with J gene TRBJ2-2; D is possibly TRBD2 (6 bases). Germline CDR1 is KGHSH and CDR2 is LQKENI. The CDR3 has 11 residues. The V end lost 3 bases, the J end lost 11 bases, and 7 bases lay between the germline ends. The CDR3 is CASSPDYELFF. CDR3 sequence (DNA): TGTGCCAGCTCACCGGACTATGAGCTGTTTTTT. Full variable domain (outside the CDR3, taken from reference TRBV18 and TRBJ2-2): NAGVMQNPRHLVRRRGQEARLRCSPMKGHSHVYWYRQLPEEGLKFMVYLQKENIIDESGMPKERFSAEFPKEGPSILRIQQVVRGDSAAYFCASSPDYELFFGEGSRLTVL.

This clone was picked up many times. This rearrangement joins TRBV2 to TRBJ2-1, with 8 bases matching TRBD2. CDR1 is SNHLY and CDR2 is FYNNEI in the germline V gene. Trimming removed 8 bases from V and 2 bases from J; junction bases left unmatched: 2. The CDR3 is 13 amino acids. CDR3 sequence reads: CASLGLAYNEQFF. In DNA form, the CDR3 reads TGTGCCAGCCTGGGACTAGCCTACAATGAGCAGTTCTTC.

This clone was counted ten times or more. The chain recombines TRBV7-9 with TRBJ1-5, with a possible D match to TRBD1 (6 bases). The ends were cut back, 5 bases at V and 6 bases at J, with 11 bases in the middle. Germline lookup yields CDR1 SEHNR and CDR2 FQNEAQ (reference sequence). The length of the CDR3 is 13 residues. The chain's CDR3 is CASSMGARQPQHF. CDR3 coding DNA: TGTGCCAGCAGCATGGGGGCACGTCAGCCCCAGCATTTT. Full variable domain (rest looked up from reference TRBV7-9 and TRBJ1-5): DTGVSQNPRHKITKRGQNVTFRCDPISEHNRLYWYRQTLGQGPEFLTYFQNEAQLEKSRLLSDRFSAERPKGSFSTLEIQRTEQGDSAMYLCASSMGARQPQHFGDGTRLSIL.

This clone showed up just a few times. V usage is TRBV27 and J usage is TRBJ2-5, with 9 nucleotides matching TRBD1. The CDR3 has 14 residues. Germline V gene sequence: CDR1 MNHEY, CDR2 SMNVEV (reference sequence). V lost 6 bases to trimming and J lost 4 bases; unmatched junction nucleotides: 6. The CDR3 sequence: CASSPTTGGETQYF. Written as DNA, the CDR3 is TGTGCCAGCAGCCCAACGACAGGGGGAGAGACCCAGTACTTC.

The chain links TRBV7-7 to TRBJ2-3; 9 bases fit TRBD1. V lost 5 bases to trimming and J lost 0 bases; unmatched junction nucleotides: 9. Germline V gives CDR1 SSHAT, CDR2 FNYEAQ (reference sequence). The CDR3 length is 17 residues. Here the CDR3 reads CASSKFPGTGSTDTQYF. The CDR3 nucleotides are TGTGCCAGCAGCAAATTTCCGGGGACAGGGAGCACAGATACGCAGTATTTT. Filled out from reference TRBV7-7 and TRBJ2-3, the complete variable domain reads GAGVSQSPRYKVTKRGQDVTLRCDPISSHATLYWYQQALGQGPEFLTYFNYEAQPDKSGLPSDRFSAERPEGSISTLTIQRTEQRDSAMYRCASSKFPGTGSTDTQYFGPGTRLTVL.

This clone was counted at least ten times. The V call is TRBV28, the J call TRBJ2-4; 8 nucleotides align to TRBD1. CDR3 length equals 17 residues. Trimming took 3 bases from V and 1 from J; bases not matched to a gene: 8. CDR1 MDHEN and CDR2 SYDVKM come from the germline V gene. Here the CDR3 reads CASSFLTQGAAKNIQYF. CDR3 in DNA: TGTGCCAGCAGTTTTTTGACCCAGGGGGCGGCCAAAAACATTCAGTACTTC.

This clone was found many times. The gene calls are TRBV19 and TRBJ1-3; 9 nucleotides match TRBD1. Germline assignment: CDR1 LNHDA and CDR2 SQIVND (reference sequence). The length of the CDR3 is 17 residues. V dropped 5 bases and J dropped 0; count of bases not matched to a gene: 8. The CDR3 DNA sequence: TGTGCCAGTAGTGCCTCCGGGACAGGGTACTCTGGAAACACCATATATTTT. It encodes CASSASGTGYSGNTIYF.

This chain links TRBV20-1 with TRBJ1-2, with a tentative D call TRBD1 (6 bases). The CDR3 loop spans 11 amino acids. Germline CDR1 is DFQATT and CDR2 is SNEGSKA (reference sequence). The germline V and J ends were trimmed by 6 bases and 5 bases, with 10 bases remaining between them. The CDR3 protein is CSAQDSYGYTF. The CDR3 coding sequence is TGCAGTGCCCAGGACAGTTATGGCTACACCTTC.